The rows below give T cell receptor beta chains drawn from one sample of a study of blood T cell repertoires in COVID-19. The method was immunoSEQ multiplex PCR; TCRdb's version includes in-frame clones alone and lacks a portion of them. This table holds a few hundred thousand clones, 86% found once. Sequencing was done on a sample of peripheral blood. These receptors originate from a man between 35 and 55 years old who had recovered from COVID-19. The CDR3 runs from the conserved cysteine through the conserved F or W. Each record gives: CDR3 protein, clone size, V gene, J gene. Size is omitted from some rows. Given values are once, few, many or a class for expanded clones.

cdr3_aa: CASSVDRHTEAFF; clone_size: -; v_call: TRBV9; j_call: TRBJ1-1
cdr3_aa: CASSAGGGGSSYEQYF; clone_size: -; v_call: TRBV25-1; j_call: TRBJ2-7
cdr3_aa: CASSPNRGVDTQYF; clone_size: -; v_call: TRBV6-6; j_call: TRBJ2-3
cdr3_aa: CASSSTYNEQFF; clone_size: -; v_call: TRBV5-4; j_call: TRBJ2-1
cdr3_aa: CASSQEGRGGNIQYF; clone_size: -; v_call: TRBV4-3; j_call: TRBJ2-4
cdr3_aa: CASSPTGGAPGELFF; clone_size: -; v_call: TRBV5-4; j_call: TRBJ2-2
cdr3_aa: CASSVGGSSTGELFF; clone_size: -; v_call: TRBV9; j_call: TRBJ2-2
cdr3_aa: CASSLTTSGSSRQFF; clone_size: -; v_call: TRBV7-3; j_call: TRBJ2-1
cdr3_aa: CATAGTQINQPQHF; clone_size: -; v_call: TRBV15; j_call: TRBJ1-5
cdr3_aa: CASSYPGLVFIEKLFF; clone_size: -; v_call: TRBV6-2/TRBV6-3; j_call: TRBJ1-4
cdr3_aa: CASSRTGSSYNSPLHF; clone_size: -; v_call: TRBV19; j_call: TRBJ1-6
cdr3_aa: CSARRNEKLFF; clone_size: -; v_call: TRBV20-1; j_call: TRBJ1-4
cdr3_aa: CASTQSGQVSYEQYF; clone_size: once; v_call: TRBV2; j_call: TRBJ2-7
cdr3_aa: CASSQAAEQYF; clone_size: -; v_call: TRBV4-1; j_call: TRBJ2-7
cdr3_aa: CASGPTATTVGNTEAFF; clone_size: -; v_call: TRBV12-5; j_call: TRBJ1-1
cdr3_aa: CSVEAVEAFF; clone_size: -; v_call: TRBV29-1; j_call: TRBJ1-1
cdr3_aa: CASRTGWGYTF; clone_size: -; v_call: TRBV12-3/TRBV12-4; j_call: TRBJ1-2
cdr3_aa: CASRRGGAGTEAFF; clone_size: -; v_call: TRBV7-2; j_call: TRBJ1-1
cdr3_aa: CASSLVGLAGGPNPSYNEQFF; clone_size: -; v_call: TRBV7-8; j_call: TRBJ2-1
cdr3_aa: CASSPTKGQHTEAFF; clone_size: few; v_call: TRBV7-9; j_call: TRBJ1-1
cdr3_aa: CASSLTGLGELFF; clone_size: -; v_call: TRBV19; j_call: TRBJ2-2
cdr3_aa: CASSFASWDRGRWNTEAFF; clone_size: -; v_call: TRBV27; j_call: TRBJ1-1
cdr3_aa: CSARGGGGSYEQYF; clone_size: once; v_call: TRBV29-1; j_call: TRBJ2-7
cdr3_aa: CASKRSRVGNIQYF; clone_size: -; v_call: TRBV6-5; j_call: TRBJ2-4
cdr3_aa: CASSLVGSGGNEKLFF; clone_size: -; v_call: TRBV5-1; j_call: TRBJ1-4
cdr3_aa: CASSLSQGALETQYF; clone_size: -; v_call: TRBV4-1; j_call: TRBJ2-5
cdr3_aa: CSAEKDRVYF; clone_size: -; v_call: TRBV20-1; j_call: TRBJ2-7
cdr3_aa: CASSRRPGNSGNTIYF; clone_size: -; v_call: TRBV3-1/TRBV3-2; j_call: TRBJ1-3
cdr3_aa: CAISEPGTAEQYF; clone_size: -; v_call: TRBV10-3; j_call: TRBJ2-7
cdr3_aa: CASSMSPYYEQYF; clone_size: once; v_call: TRBV19; j_call: TRBJ2-7
cdr3_aa: CSVNDRGSSYEQYF; clone_size: -; v_call: TRBV29-1; j_call: TRBJ2-7
cdr3_aa: CASSPIRGTYEQYF; clone_size: -; v_call: TRBV6-5; j_call: TRBJ2-7
cdr3_aa: CASSPAPYRGQWGFF; clone_size: -; v_call: TRBV3-1/TRBV3-2; j_call: TRBJ1-1
cdr3_aa: CAISRCGDSYEQYF; clone_size: -; v_call: TRBV11-3; j_call: TRBJ2-7
cdr3_aa: CASSEGLAGADRQYF; clone_size: -; v_call: TRBV10-1; j_call: TRBJ2-7
cdr3_aa: CASSFSKVGTSGSYEQYF; clone_size: -; v_call: TRBV7-2; j_call: TRBJ2-7
cdr3_aa: CASSPRQRELIHGLHF; clone_size: -; v_call: TRBV6-2/TRBV6-3; j_call: TRBJ1-6
cdr3_aa: CATHGGRGGREQYF; clone_size: -; v_call: TRBV25-1; j_call: TRBJ2-7
cdr3_aa: CASSLYREESDTQYF; clone_size: -; v_call: TRBV11-2; j_call: TRBJ2-3
cdr3_aa: CASSLDRQETQYF; clone_size: -; v_call: TRBV7-7; j_call: TRBJ2-5
cdr3_aa: CASSQGVTGGEVQYF; clone_size: -; v_call: TRBV4-3; j_call: TRBJ2-7
cdr3_aa: CASSDPAGATLYEQYF; clone_size: -; v_call: TRBV10-2; j_call: TRBJ2-7
cdr3_aa: CASKGQVNTEAFF; clone_size: -; v_call: TRBV2; j_call: TRBJ1-1
cdr3_aa: CASSYFGASAFF; clone_size: -; v_call: TRBV6-2/TRBV6-3; j_call: TRBJ1-1